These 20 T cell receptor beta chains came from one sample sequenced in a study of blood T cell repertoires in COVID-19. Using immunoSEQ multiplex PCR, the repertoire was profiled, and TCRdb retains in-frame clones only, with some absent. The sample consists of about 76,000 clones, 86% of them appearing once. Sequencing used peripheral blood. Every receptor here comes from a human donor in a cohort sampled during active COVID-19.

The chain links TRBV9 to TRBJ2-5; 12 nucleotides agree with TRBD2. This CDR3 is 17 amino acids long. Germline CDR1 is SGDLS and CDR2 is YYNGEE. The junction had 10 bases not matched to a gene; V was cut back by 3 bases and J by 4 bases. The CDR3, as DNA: TGTGCCAGCAGCGCGACTAGCGGGAGCTATATTGGAGAGACCCAGTACTTC. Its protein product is CASSATSGSYIGETQYF.

The CDR3 DNA is TGTGCCAGCAGTCAACAGTGGCAGGGGGAGACCCAGTACTTC. Its protein is CASSQQWQGETQYF. The chain recombines TRBV7-2 with TRBJ2-5; D may be TRBD1 (6 bases). V lost 6 bases and J lost 5, with 16 bases in between. Germline CDR1 and CDR2: SGHTA and FQGNSA. The CDR3 is made up of 14 amino acids.

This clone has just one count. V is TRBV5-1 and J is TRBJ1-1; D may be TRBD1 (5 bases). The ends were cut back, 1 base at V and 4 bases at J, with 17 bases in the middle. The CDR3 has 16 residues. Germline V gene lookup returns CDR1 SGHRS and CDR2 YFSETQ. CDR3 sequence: CASSLTGGRPLTEAFF. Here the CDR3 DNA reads TGCGCCAGCAGCTTGACAGGCGGTAGGCCCCTCACTGAAGCTTTCTTT.

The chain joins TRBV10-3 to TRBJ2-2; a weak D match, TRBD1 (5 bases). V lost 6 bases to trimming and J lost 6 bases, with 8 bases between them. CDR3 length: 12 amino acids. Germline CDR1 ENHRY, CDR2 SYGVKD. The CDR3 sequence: CAIRQGSGELFF. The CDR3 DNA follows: TGTGCCATCAGGCAGGGTTCCGGGGAGCTGTTTTTT.

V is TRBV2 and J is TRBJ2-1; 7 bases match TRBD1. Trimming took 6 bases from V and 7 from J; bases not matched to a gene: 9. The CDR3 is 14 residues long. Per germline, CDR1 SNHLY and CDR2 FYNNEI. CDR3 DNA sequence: TGTGCCAGCAGCCTCGGGACAGCCTTGAATGAGCAGTTCTTC. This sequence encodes CASSLGTALNEQFF.

The CDR3 bases are TGTGCCAGCAGTTTACGCGGACTCTACGAGCAGTACTTC. It encodes CASSLRGLYEQYF. The chain couples TRBV12-3 or TRBV12-4 to TRBJ2-7; D might be TRBD2 (5 bases). Trimming cost V 2 bases and J 3 bases, with 8 bases left between them. CDR3 length: 13 amino acids.

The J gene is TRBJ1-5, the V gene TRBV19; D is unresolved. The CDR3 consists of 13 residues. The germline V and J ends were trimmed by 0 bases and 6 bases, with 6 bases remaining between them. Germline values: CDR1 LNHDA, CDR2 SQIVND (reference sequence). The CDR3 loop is CASSIDNIQPQHF. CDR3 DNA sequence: TGTGCCAGTAGTATAGATAACATTCAGCCCCAGCATTTT.

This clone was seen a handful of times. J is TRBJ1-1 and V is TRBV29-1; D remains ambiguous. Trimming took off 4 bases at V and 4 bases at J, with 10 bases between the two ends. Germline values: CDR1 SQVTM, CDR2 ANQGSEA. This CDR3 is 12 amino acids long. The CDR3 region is CSVGSRGTEAFF. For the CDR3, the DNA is TGCAGCGTTGGAAGCAGAGGCACTGAAGCTTTCTTT.

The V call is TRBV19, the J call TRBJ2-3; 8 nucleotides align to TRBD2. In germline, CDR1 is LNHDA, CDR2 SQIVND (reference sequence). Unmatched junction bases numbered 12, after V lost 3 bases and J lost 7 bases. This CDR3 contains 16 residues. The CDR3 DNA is TGTGCCAGTAGTATCCCGGGGGGGGAACCGTCGAATACGCAGTATTTT. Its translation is CASSIPGGEPSNTQYF.

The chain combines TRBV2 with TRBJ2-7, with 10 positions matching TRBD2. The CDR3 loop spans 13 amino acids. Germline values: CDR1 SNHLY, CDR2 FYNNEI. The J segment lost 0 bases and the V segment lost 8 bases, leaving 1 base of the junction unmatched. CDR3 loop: CASASGSSYEQYF. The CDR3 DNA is TGTGCCAGCGCTAGCGGGAGCTCCTACGAGCAGTACTTC.

In nucleotides, the CDR3 is TGTGCCAGCAGCTTCCGAGCCGAGCCCTATGGCTACACCTTC. It is translated as CASSFRAEPYGYTF. The rearrangement joins TRBV5-5 to TRBJ1-2; D gene ambiguous. The CDR3 contains 14 residues. Looked up from germline, CDR1 is SGHKS and CDR2 is YYEKEE (reference sequence). The V gene lost 2 bases and the J gene lost 4 bases, with 12 bases spanning the gap.

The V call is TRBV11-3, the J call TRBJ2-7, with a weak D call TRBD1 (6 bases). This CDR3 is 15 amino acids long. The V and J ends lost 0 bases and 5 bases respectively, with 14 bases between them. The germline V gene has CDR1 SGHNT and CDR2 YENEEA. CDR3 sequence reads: CASSLDSAGEHEQYF. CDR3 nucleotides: TGTGCCAGCAGCTTAGATTCGGCAGGGGAACACGAGCAGTACTTC.

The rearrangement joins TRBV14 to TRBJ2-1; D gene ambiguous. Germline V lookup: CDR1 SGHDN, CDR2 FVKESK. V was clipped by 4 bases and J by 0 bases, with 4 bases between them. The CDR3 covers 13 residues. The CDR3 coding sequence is TGTGCCAGCAGCCCCCGCTCCTACAATGAGCAGTTCTTC. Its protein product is CASSPRSYNEQFF.

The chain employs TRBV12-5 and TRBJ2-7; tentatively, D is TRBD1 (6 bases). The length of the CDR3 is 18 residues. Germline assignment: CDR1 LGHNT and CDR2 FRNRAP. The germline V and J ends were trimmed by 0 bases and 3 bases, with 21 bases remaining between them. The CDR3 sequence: CASGLVHRTVHTHYEQYF. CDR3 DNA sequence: TGTGCTAGTGGTTTGGTACATCGGACAGTCCACACCCACTACGAGCAGTACTTC.

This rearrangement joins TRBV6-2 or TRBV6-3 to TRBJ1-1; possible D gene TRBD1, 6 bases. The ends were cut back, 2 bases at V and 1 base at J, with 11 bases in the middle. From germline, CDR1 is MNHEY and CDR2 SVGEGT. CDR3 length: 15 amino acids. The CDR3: CASSYPGGANTEAFF. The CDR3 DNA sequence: TGTGCCAGCAGTTACCCGGGGGGCGCGAACACTGAAGCTTTCTTT.

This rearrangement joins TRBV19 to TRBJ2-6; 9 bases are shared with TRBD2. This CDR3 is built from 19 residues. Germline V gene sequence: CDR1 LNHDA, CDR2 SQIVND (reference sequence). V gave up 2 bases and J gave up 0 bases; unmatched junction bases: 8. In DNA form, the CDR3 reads TGTGCCAGTAGTATAATCGCTAGCGGGATAGTCTCTGGGGCCAACGTCCTGACTTTC. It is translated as CASSIIASGIVSGANVLTF.

The CDR3 sequence: CASSPSGETYEQYF. CDR3 in DNA: TGTGCCAGCTCACCAAGCGGGGAAACCTACGAGCAGTACTTC. The V and J genes are TRBV18 and TRBJ2-7, with 7 bases fitting TRBD2. V gave up 2 bases and J gave up 2 bases; unmatched junction bases: 3. Per the germline V gene, CDR1 is KGHSH and CDR2 is LQKENI. The CDR3 covers 14 residues.

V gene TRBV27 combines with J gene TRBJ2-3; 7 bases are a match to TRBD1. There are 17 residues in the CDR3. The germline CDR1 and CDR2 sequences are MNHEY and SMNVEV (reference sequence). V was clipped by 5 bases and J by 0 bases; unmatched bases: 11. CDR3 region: CASSPPGQASSTDTQYF. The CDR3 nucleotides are TGTGCCAGCAGTCCGCCCGGACAGGCCTCTAGCACAGATACGCAGTATTTT.

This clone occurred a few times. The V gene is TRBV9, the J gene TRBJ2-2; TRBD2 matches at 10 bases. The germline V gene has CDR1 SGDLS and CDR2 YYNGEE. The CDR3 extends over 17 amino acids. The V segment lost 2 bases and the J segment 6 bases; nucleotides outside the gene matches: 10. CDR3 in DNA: TGTGCCAGCAGCGTCACAGCGGGGGGGCCGCGGGCCGGGGAGCTGTTTTTT. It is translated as CASSVTAGGPRAGELFF.

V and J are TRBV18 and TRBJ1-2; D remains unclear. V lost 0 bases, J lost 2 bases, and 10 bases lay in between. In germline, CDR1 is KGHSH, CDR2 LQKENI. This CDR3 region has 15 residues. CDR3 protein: CASSPPAGTNYGYTF. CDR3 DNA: TGTGCCAGCTCACCACCTGCAGGCACCAACTATGGCTACACCTTC.